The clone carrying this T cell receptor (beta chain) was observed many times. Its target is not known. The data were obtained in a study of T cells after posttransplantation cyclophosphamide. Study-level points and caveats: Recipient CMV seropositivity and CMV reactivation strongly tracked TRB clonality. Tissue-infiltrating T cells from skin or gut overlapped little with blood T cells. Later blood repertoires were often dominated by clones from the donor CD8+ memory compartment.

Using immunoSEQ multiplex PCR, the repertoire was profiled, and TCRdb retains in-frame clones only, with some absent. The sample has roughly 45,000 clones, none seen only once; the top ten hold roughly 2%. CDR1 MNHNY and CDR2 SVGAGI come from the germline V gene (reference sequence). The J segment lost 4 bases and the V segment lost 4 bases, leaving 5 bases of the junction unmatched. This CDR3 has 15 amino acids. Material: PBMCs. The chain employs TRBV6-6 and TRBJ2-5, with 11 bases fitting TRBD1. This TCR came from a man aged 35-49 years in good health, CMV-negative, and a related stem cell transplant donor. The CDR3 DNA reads TGTGCCAGCAGTTCTTTGGGACAGGGGGTAGAGACCCAGTACTTC. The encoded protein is CASSSLGQGVETQYF.